This T cell receptor beta chain came from a study of beta chain features in type 1 diabetes. About the study: What patients shared with healthy donors was a similar profile of age, gender and cell yields. Analysis included about 110 million sorted cells drawn from all samples.

Expressed TCRB transcripts were sequenced, since all the RNA that had been isolated was reverse transcribed. Repertoires were generated with immunoSEQ multiplex PCR, while TCRdb's copy carries only in-frame clones and drops some. The sample has a few hundred thousand clones; roughly 14% are singletons. Whole-study results and caveats: In every one of the four CD4+ subsets, TCRB CDR3s were moderately but significantly shorter in Type 1 diabetes patients.

Germline V gene lookup returns CDR1 MNHEY and CDR2 SMNVEV (reference sequence). V gave up 5 bases and J gave up 0 bases, with 13 bases separating them. The CDR3 sequence is 16 residues long. As to this clone: Its matching antigen is unknown.

Sample: naive CD4+ T cells from blood. This clonotype originated in a woman aged 18 to 35 with type 1 diabetes. The chain has TRBV27 and TRBJ2-2, with D possibly TRBD2 on 6 matching bases. DNA for the CDR3: TGTGCCAGCAGTCCCCTCTGGAGGGCGAACACCGGGGAGCTGTTTTTT. This sequence encodes CASSPLWRANTGELFF.